This TCR beta chain originates from a study of spatial heterogeneity in lung cancer. Background on the study: Mean representation of each unique TCR and UMI combination in the raw reads exceeded nine occurrences.

TCRdb fed the 5' RACE reads into MiXCR, producing one record per CDR3 protein. This table holds fewer than 150,000 distinct CDR3 sequences, 10% to 13% found once. This sample's time point: blood at routine non-recurrence follow-up after resection. The study sequenced unsorted whole RNA from tumor, nontumor lung or frozen PBMC. V lost 1 base and J lost 0, with 13 bases in between. Germline V gene lookup returns CDR1 SQVTM and CDR2 ANQGSEA. This CDR3 has 16 amino acids. The rearrangement links TRBV29-1 to TRBJ2-1; D gene uncertain. Sequences were derived from PBMCs, sampled at follow-up. The sequence derives from a female donor with early-stage non-small cell lung cancer. This CDR3 is CSVEADFMSSYNEQFF. The CDR3 coding sequence is TGCAGCGTTGAAGCCGACTTTATGAGCTCCTACAATGAGCAGTTCTTC.